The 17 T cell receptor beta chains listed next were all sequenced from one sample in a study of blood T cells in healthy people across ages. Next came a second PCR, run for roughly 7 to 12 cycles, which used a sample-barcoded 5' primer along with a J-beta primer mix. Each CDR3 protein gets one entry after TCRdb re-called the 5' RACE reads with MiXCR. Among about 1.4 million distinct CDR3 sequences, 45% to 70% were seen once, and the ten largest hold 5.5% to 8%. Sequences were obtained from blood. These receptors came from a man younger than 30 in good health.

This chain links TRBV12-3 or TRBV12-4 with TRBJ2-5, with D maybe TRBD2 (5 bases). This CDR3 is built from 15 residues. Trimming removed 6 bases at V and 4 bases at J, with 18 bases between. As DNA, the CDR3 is TGTGCCAGCAGCCCCATCAGAGCGGTTGGAGAGACCCAGTACTTC. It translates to CASSPIRAVGETQYF.

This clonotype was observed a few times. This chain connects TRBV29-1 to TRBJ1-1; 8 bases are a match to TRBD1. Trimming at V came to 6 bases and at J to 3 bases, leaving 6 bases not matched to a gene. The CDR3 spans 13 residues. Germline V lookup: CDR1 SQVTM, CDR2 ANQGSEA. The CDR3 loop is CSVGQGRYTEAFF. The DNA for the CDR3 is TGCAGCGTCGGACAGGGCAGGTACACTGAAGCTTTCTTT. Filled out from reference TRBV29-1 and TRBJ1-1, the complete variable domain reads SAVISQKPSRDICQRGTSLTIQCQVDSQVTMMFWYRQQPGQSLTLIATANQGSEATYESGFVIDKFPISRPNLTFSTLTVSNMSPEDSSIYLCSVGQGRYTEAFFGQGTRLTVV.

The CDR3 region has the DNA TGTGCCAGCAGCCAAGGGGCAGCTAGCACAGATACGCAGTATTTT. Protein product: CASSQGAASTDTQYF. The chain recombines TRBV3-1 with TRBJ2-3; D is undetermined. Germline lookup yields CDR1 LGHDT and CDR2 YNNKEL (reference sequence). Between the trimmed V and J ends, which lost 1 base and 0 bases, there was a span of 8 bases. The CDR3 contains 15 residues.

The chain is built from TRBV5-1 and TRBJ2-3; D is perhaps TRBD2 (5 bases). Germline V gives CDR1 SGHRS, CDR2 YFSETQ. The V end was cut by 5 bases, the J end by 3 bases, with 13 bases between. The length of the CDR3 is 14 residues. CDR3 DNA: TGCGCCAGCAGATTCGAGGGTCAGACAGATACGCAGTATTTT. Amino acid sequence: CASRFEGQTDTQYF.

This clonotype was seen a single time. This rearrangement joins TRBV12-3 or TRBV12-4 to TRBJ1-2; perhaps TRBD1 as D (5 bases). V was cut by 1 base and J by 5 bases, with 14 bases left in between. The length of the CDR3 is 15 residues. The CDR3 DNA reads TGTGCCAGCAGTTTAGGCCCGCAGGGAGCTTATGGCTACACCTTC. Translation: CASSLGPQGAYGYTF.

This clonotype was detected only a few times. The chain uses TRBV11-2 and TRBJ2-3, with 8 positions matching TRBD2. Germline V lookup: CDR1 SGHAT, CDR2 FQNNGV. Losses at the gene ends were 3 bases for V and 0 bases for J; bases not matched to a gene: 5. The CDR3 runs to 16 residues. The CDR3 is CASSFRGRSSTDTQYF. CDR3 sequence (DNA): TGTGCCAGCAGCTTTCGCGGGAGGTCTAGCACAGATACGCAGTATTTT.

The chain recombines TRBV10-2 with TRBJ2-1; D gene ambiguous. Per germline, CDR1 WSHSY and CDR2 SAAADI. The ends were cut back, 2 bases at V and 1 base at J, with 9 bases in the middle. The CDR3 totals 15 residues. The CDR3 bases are TGCGCCAGCAGTGAGCTCTCCCAGTCCTACAATGAGCAGTTCTTC. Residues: CASSELSQSYNEQFF.

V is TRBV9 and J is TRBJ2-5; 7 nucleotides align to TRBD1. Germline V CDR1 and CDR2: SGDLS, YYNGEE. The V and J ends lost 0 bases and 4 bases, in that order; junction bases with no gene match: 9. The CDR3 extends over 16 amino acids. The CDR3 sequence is CASSVATGQPPETQYF. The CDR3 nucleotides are TGTGCCAGCAGCGTAGCTACGGGACAGCCCCCAGAGACCCAGTACTTC. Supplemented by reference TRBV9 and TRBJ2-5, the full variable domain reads DSGVTQTPKHLITATGQRVTLRCSPRSGDLSVYWYQQSLDQGLQFLIQYYNGEERAKGNILERFSAQQFPDLHSELNLSSLELGDSALYFCASSVATGQPPETQYFGPGTRLLVL.

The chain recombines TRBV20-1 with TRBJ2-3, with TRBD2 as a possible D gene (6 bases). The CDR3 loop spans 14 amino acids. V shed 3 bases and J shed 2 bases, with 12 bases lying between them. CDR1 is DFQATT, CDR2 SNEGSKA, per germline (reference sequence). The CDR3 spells CSASLSGDTDTQYF. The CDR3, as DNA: TGCAGTGCTAGTCTTTCGGGGGACACAGATACGCAGTATTTT.

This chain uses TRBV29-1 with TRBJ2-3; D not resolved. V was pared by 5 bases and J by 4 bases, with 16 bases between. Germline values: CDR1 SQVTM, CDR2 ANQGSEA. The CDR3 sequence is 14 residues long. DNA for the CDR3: TGCAGCGTTTCGCTTGGAATCCGGTCAGATACGCAGTATTTT. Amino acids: CSVSLGIRSDTQYF.

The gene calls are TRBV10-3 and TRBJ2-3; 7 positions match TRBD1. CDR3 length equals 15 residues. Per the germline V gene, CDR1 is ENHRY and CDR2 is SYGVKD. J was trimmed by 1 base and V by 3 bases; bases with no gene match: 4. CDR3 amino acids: CAISDGTARTDTQYF. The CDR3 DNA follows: TGTGCCATCAGTGACGGGACAGCCCGCACAGATACGCAGTATTTT.

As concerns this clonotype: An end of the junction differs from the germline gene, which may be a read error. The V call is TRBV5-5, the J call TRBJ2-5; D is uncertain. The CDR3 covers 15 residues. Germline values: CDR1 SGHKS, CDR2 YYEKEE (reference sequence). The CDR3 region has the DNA TGTGCCAGCAGCGTCTCCGGGTTTTTCCAAGAGACCCTGTACTTC. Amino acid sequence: CASSVSGFFQETLYF.

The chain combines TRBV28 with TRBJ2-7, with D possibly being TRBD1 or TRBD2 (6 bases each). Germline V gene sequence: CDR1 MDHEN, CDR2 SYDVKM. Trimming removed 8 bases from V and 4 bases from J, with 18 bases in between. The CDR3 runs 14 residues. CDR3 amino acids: CASGGTSPWYEQYF. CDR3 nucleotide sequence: TGTGCCAGCGGCGGGACATCCCCGTGGTACGAGCAGTACTTC. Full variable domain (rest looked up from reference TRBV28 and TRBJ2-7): DVKVTQSSRYLVKRTGEKVFLECVQDMDHENMFWYRQDPGLGLRLIYFSYDVKMKEKGDIPEGYSVSREKKERFSLILESASTNQTSMYLCASGGTSPWYEQYFGPGTRLTVT.

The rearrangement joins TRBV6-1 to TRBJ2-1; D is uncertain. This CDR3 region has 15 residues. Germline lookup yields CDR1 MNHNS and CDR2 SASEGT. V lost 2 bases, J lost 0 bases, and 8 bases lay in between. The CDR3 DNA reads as TGTGCCAGCAGTGAATTGGCGGTCTCCTACAATGAGCAGTTCTTC. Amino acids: CASSELAVSYNEQFF.

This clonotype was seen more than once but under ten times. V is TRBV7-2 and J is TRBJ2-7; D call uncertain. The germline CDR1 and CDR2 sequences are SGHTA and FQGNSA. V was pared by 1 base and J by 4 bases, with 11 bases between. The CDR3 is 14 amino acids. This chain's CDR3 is CASSLVGPFYEQYF. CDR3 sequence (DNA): TGTGCCAGCAGCTTAGTGGGCCCTTTTTACGAGCAGTACTTC.

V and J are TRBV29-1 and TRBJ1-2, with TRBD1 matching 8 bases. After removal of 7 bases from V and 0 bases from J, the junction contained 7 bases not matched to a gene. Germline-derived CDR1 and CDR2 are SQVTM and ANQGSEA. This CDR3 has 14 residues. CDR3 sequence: CSALRDRPNYGYTF. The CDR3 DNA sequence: TGCAGCGCACTCAGGGACAGGCCTAACTATGGCTACACCTTC.

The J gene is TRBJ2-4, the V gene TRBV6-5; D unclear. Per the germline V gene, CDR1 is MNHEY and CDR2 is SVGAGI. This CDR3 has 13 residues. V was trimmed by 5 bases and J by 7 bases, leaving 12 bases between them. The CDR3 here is CASSVGTSNIQYF. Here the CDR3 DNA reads TGTGCCAGCAGTGTTGGCACATCGAACATTCAGTACTTC.